Included here is one TCR beta chain sequence, with context. There are 13 residues in the CDR3. Trimming cost V 6 bases and J 6 bases, with 14 bases left between them. The germline V gene encodes CDR1 MNHNS and CDR2 SASEGT. Primers for the PCR totalled 60 Vbeta and 13 Jbeta. Assay: immunoSEQ multiplex PCR; the TCRdb copy retains only in-frame clones and omits some. The sample has more than 200,000 clones, 85% to 90% seen once. The data derive from a study of cytomegalovirus exposure and HLA in healthy donors. Material for sequencing was PBMCs. This TCR was recovered from a human donor in good health. The chain is built from TRBV6-1 and TRBJ1-2, with D maybe TRBD1 (5 bases). CDR3 region: CASRRGGVDGYTF. The CDR3, as DNA: TGTGCCAGCAGGAGAGGAGGGGTGGATGGCTACACCTTC.